The next 20 T cell receptor beta chains were all read from a single sample in a study of CD8 T cells in Susac syndrome. The RNA, about 0.5 to 1 ug, was put through reverse transcription using random hexamers. TCRdb redid the calling of the immunoSEQ multiplex PCR reads with MiXCR, one entry per CDR3 protein. The sample includes 200,000 to 250,000 distinct CDR3 sequences, approximately 94% of them seen just once. Sequencing was performed on CD4+ T cells from PBMCs. Receptors were obtained from a human donor with Susac syndrome.

The gene calls are TRBV18 and TRBJ2-5; 8 positions agree with TRBD1. CDR1 is KGHSH, CDR2 LQKENI, per germline. There are 15 residues in the CDR3. Germline trimming cut 4 bases from V and 3 bases from J; bases unmatched to any gene: 7. The CDR3 DNA sequence: TGTGCCAGCTCACGACCGGGACAGGAGAAAGAGACCCAGTACTTC. It is translated as CASSRPGQEKETQYF.

V gene TRBV4-3 combines with J gene TRBJ1-1; TRBD1 might be the D (6 bases). The CDR3 runs 15 residues. V was shortened by 1 base and J by 7 bases, with 16 bases between the two germline ends. CDR1 and CDR2 from the germline V gene are LGHNA and YSLEER. The CDR3 spells CASSQGPGGGIEAFF. CDR3 DNA: TGCGCCAGCAGCCAAGGACCCGGGGGGGGCATTGAAGCTTTCTTT.

J is TRBJ2-1 and V is TRBV7-2; perhaps D is TRBD1 or TRBD2 (5 bases each). From germline, CDR1 is SGHTA and CDR2 FQGNSA. The CDR3 runs 13 residues. Trimming took 4 bases from V and 9 from J, leaving 13 bases between them. CDR3 nucleotides: TGTGCCAGCAGCTCCGGGACCTGGGGTGAGCAGTTCTTC. Its protein is CASSSGTWGEQFF. The full variable domain, its missing parts supplied by reference TRBV7-2 and TRBJ2-1, is GAGVSQSPSNKVTEKGKDVELRCDPISGHTALYWYRQSLGQGLEFLIYFQGNSAPDKSGLPSDRFSAERTGGSVSTLTIQRTQQEDSAVYLCASSSGTWGEQFFGPGTRLTVL.

The V and J genes are TRBV20-1 and TRBJ2-5, with 7 nucleotides matching TRBD1. The CDR3 contains 13 residues. From germline, CDR1 is DFQATT and CDR2 SNEGSKA (reference sequence). The V segment lost 6 bases and the J segment 3 bases; nucleotides outside the gene matches: 7. This CDR3 reads CSALGQDEETQYF. Here the CDR3 DNA reads TGCAGTGCCCTAGGACAGGATGAAGAGACCCAGTACTTC.

The V and J genes are TRBV20-1 and TRBJ2-1; 8 positions agree with TRBD2. Germline CDR1 and CDR2: DFQATT and SNEGSKA (reference sequence). Germline trimming cut 3 bases from V and 7 bases from J; bases unmatched to any gene: 11. The CDR3 extends over 15 amino acids. In DNA form, the CDR3 reads TGCAGTGCTAGTTGGGGGCTAGCGGGCGGGAATGAGCAGTTCTTC. Its protein is CSASWGLAGGNEQFF.

The rearrangement uses TRBV2 and TRBJ2-7; TRBD1 matches 7 bases. Germline V lookup: CDR1 SNHLY, CDR2 FYNNEI. The ends lost 8 bases at V and 2 bases at J; junction bases unmatched: 9. The CDR3 extends over 14 amino acids. The CDR3 coding sequence is TGTGCCAGCTTAAGTACAGGGACAGCCTACGAGCAGTACTTC. Its translation is CASLSTGTAYEQYF.

The rearrangement joins TRBV12-3 or TRBV12-4 to TRBJ2-2; D unclear. The CDR3 contains 14 residues. V lost 5 bases and J lost 4, with 11 bases in between. The CDR3, as DNA: TGTGCCAGCAGTCCCCCTCGAACCACCGGGGAGCTGTTTTTT. Translated, it gives CASSPPRTTGELFF.

The rearrangement uses TRBV30 and TRBJ2-2; TRBD2 aligns across 9 bases. Looked up from germline, CDR1 is GTSNPN and CDR2 is SVGIG (reference sequence). CDR3 length: 14 residues. V was clipped by 3 bases and J by 1 base; unmatched bases: 0. CDR3 region: CAWRTSGNTGELFF. In DNA form, the CDR3 reads TGTGCCTGGAGGACTAGCGGGAACACCGGGGAGCTGTTTTTT.

This chain joins TRBV18 and TRBJ1-2, with D unclear. CDR3 size: 15 residues. Germline CDR1 KGHSH, CDR2 LQKENI. Trimming stripped 4 bases from V and 8 bases from J, with 20 bases between. Here the CDR3 DNA reads TGTGCCAGCTCACTCCCCTCTACTGGACGAGGAGGCTACACCTTC. Translated, it gives CASSLPSTGRGGYTF.

This clonotype was detected once. The V and J genes are TRBV19 and TRBJ2-3; a weak D match, TRBD2 (5 bases). Trimming removed 1 base from V and 4 bases from J, with 9 bases in between. Germline CDR1 reads LNHDA; CDR2 reads SQIVND (reference sequence). The length of the CDR3 is 14 residues. The DNA of the CDR3 is TGTGCCAGTAGTATAGTTCGGGAAGCAGATACGCAGTATTTT. Its protein is CASSIVREADTQYF.

V is TRBV30 and J is TRBJ1-1, with D tentatively TRBD1 (5 bases). This CDR3 comprises 12 residues. The germline V gene has CDR1 GTSNPN and CDR2 SVGIG (reference sequence). V was trimmed by 0 bases and J by 10 bases, leaving 12 bases between them. The chain's CDR3 is CAWSVRWGRAFF. The CDR3 nucleotides are TGTGCCTGGAGTGTACGGTGGGGGAGAGCTTTCTTT.

The chain employs TRBV6-2 or TRBV6-3 and TRBJ2-7; D may correspond to TRBD1 or TRBD2 (9 bases each). The length of the CDR3 is 19 residues. The V end was cut by 6 bases, the J end by 4 bases, with 31 bases between. CDR1 and CDR2 (germline): MNHEY, SVGEGT. CDR3 nucleotides: TGTGCCAGCAGGCCCCCCGGACAGGGGTCGGGACTAGCCGGGTACGAGCAGTACTTC. This sequence encodes CASRPPGQGSGLAGYEQYF.

V usage is TRBV6-6 and J usage is TRBJ1-5; TRBD1 matches at 9 bases. The CDR3 is 14 residues long. The J segment lost 5 bases and the V segment lost 4 bases, leaving 3 bases of the junction unmatched. Germline values: CDR1 MNHNY, CDR2 SVGAGI (reference sequence). CDR3: CASSLTGGDQPQHF. The CDR3 DNA follows: TGTGCCAGCAGTTTGACAGGGGGAGATCAGCCCCAGCATTTT.

The CDR3 sequence: CASSPGTGGRDYGYTF. Here the CDR3 DNA reads TGTGCCAGCAGCCCCGGGACAGGGGGCAGGGACTATGGCTACACCTTC. The chain uses TRBV12-3 or TRBV12-4 and TRBJ1-2, with TRBD1 identical over 12 bases. This CDR3 spans 16 amino acids. V lost 6 bases and J lost 3; bases outside the gene matches: 8.

This chain connects TRBV6-2 or TRBV6-3 to TRBJ1-1; D is ambiguous. Trimming shortened V by 10 bases and J by 1 base, and 10 bases separated the two germline ends. Per germline, CDR1 MNHEY and CDR2 SVGEGT. This CDR3 region has 12 residues. The CDR3 sequence is CAITTANTEAFF. As DNA, the CDR3 is TGTGCCATTACGACTGCGAACACTGAAGCTTTCTTT.

The chain couples TRBV5-1 to TRBJ1-5, with 7 nucleotides matching TRBD1. CDR3 length: 15 residues. Germline CDR1 is SGHRS and CDR2 is YFSETQ. The V gene end was trimmed by 1 base and the J gene end by 8 bases; junction bases not matched to a gene: 9. CDR3 nucleotide sequence: TGCGCCAGCAGCTTGTCGACAGGGAGGTTGGAGCCCCAGCATTTT. Translating gives CASSLSTGRLEPQHF.

The chain combines TRBV20-1 with TRBJ1-4, with 7 nucleotides matching TRBD1. V lost 6 bases to trimming and J lost 8 bases; unmatched junction nucleotides: 9. Germline-derived CDR1 and CDR2 are DFQATT and SNEGSKA (reference sequence). The CDR3 length is 13 residues. This CDR3 reads CSARTGGQEKLFF. For the CDR3, the DNA is TGCAGTGCCCGGACAGGTGGCCAGGAAAAACTGTTTTTT.

V and J are TRBV5-1 and TRBJ2-5, with 8 bases identical to TRBD2. After removal of 0 bases from V and 0 bases from J, the junction contained 7 bases not matched to a gene. The CDR3 runs 17 residues. Germline V lookup: CDR1 SGHRS, CDR2 YFSETQ. In nucleotides, the CDR3 is TGCGCCAGCAGCTTGGGGTTTAGCGGGGAGAACCAAGAGACCCAGTACTTC. It yields the protein CASSLGFSGENQETQYF. The whole variable domain, remainder taken from reference TRBV5-1 and TRBJ2-5, is KAGVTQTPRYLIKTRGQQVTLSCSPISGHRSVSWYQQTPGQGLQFLFEYFSETQRNKGNFPGRFSGRQFSNSRSEMNVSTLELGDSALYLCASSLGFSGENQETQYFGPGTRLLVL.

This clonotype was recorded once. The rearrangement uses TRBV5-6 and TRBJ2-4; D uncertain. Trimming stripped 4 bases from V and 14 bases from J, with 16 bases between. In germline, CDR1 is SGHDT, CDR2 YYEEEE. The CDR3 consists of 12 residues. The CDR3 reads CASSIRTGEEYF. The CDR3, as DNA: TGTGCCAGCAGCATCCGGACCGGAGAGGAGTACTTC.

The J gene is TRBJ2-7, the V gene TRBV12-3 or TRBV12-4, with 8 bases identical to TRBD1. The CDR3 is 15 amino acids. Trimming removed 3 bases from V and 5 bases from J; junction bases left unmatched: 9. CDR3 in DNA: TGTGCCAGCAGTTTGTCCCCGGGACAGGAAGACGAGCAGTACTTC. Protein product: CASSLSPGQEDEQYF.